Below, 3 T cell receptor beta chains from the same sample are listed, as sequenced in a study of cytomegalovirus exposure and HLA in healthy donors. The study ran its PCR with 60 Vbeta and 13 Jbeta primers. Libraries were prepared by immunoSEQ multiplex PCR; TCRdb keeps only in-frame clonotypes and omits some of them. The sample records 90,000 to 120,000 clones, more than 65% being singletons. The sequencing sample was made of PBMCs. These receptors were taken from a woman younger than 30 in good health and CMV-seropositive.

This clone was recorded a few times. V is TRBV28 and J is TRBJ2-3; tentatively, D is TRBD1 (5 bases). The CDR3 covers 14 residues. The V gene's germline CDR1 is MDHEN and CDR2 SYDVKM. The germline V and J ends were trimmed by 3 bases and 7 bases, with 14 bases remaining between them. The CDR3 here is CASSFRGRENTQYF. The CDR3 DNA sequence: TGTGCCAGCAGTTTTAGGGGCCGCGAAAATACGCAGTATTTT.

The chain combines TRBV5-4 with TRBJ1-3, with a tentative D call TRBD1 (5 bases). Trimming cost V 0 bases and J 4 bases, with 11 bases left between them. From germline, CDR1 is SGHNT and CDR2 YYREEE (reference sequence). The CDR3 loop spans 15 amino acids. CDR3 bases: TGTGCCAGCAGCTTGGACCAGGGTGAAGGAAACACCATATATTTT. Translating it yields CASSLDQGEGNTIYF.

V and J are TRBV27 and TRBJ2-5; TRBD2 agrees at 8 bases. The ends lost 7 bases at V and 0 bases at J; junction bases unmatched: 10. The germline V gene encodes CDR1 MNHEY and CDR2 SMNVEV (reference sequence). The CDR3 contains 16 residues. Here the CDR3 DNA reads TGTGCCAGCAAGTCGGTAGCGGGACATTACCAAGAGACCCAGTACTTC. It specifies CASKSVAGHYQETQYF.